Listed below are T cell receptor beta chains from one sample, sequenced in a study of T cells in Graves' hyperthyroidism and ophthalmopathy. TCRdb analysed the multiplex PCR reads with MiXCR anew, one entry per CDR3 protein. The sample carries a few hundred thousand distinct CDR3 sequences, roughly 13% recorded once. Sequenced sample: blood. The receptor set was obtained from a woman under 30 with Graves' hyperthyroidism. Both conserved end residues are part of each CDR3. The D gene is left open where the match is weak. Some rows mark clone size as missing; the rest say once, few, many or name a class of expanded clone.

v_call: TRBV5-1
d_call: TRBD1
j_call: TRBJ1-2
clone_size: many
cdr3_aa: CASRFGQDGYGYTF
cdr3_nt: TGCGCCAGCAGGTTCGGACAGGACGGGTATGGCTACACCTTC

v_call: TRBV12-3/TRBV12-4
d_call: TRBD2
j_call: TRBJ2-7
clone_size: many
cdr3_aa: CASSFSLAGNPYEQYF
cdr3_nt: TGTGCCAGCAGTTTTTCGCTAGCGGGGAACCCCTACGAGCAGTACTTC

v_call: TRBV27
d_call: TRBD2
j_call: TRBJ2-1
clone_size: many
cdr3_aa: CASRPGLADALSYNEQFF
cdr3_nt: TGTGCCAGCAGACCGGGACTAGCGGACGCCCTCTCCTACAATGAGCAGTTCTTC

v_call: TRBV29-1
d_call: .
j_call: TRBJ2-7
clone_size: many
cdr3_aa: CSVVRQYEQYF
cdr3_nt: TGCAGCGTTGTGAGACAGTACGAGCAGTACTTC

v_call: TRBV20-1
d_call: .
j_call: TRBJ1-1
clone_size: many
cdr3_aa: CSATGQLNTEAFF
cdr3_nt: TGCAGTGCTACCGGACAGCTAAACACTGAAGCTTTCTTT

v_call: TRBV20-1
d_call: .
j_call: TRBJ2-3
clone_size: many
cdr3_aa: CSASNRENTDTQYF
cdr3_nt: TGCAGTGCTAGCAACAGGGAGAACACAGATACGCAGTATTTT

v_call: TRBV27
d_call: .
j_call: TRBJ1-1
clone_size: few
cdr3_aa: CASSLQGLGEGTEAFF
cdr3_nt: TGTGCCAGCAGTTTACAAGGGCTGGGGGAAGGCACTGAAGCTTTCTTT

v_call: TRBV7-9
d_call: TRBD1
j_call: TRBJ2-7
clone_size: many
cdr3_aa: CASSLTFGTGLPEQYF
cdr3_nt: TGTGCCAGCAGCTTAACTTTCGGGACAGGGCTCCCCGAGCAGTACTTC

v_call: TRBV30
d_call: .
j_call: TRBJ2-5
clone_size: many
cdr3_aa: CAWSVQGRETQYF
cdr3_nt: TGTGCCTGGAGTGTACAGGGGAGGGAGACCCAGTACTTC

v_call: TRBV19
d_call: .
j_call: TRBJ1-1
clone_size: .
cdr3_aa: CASSTNERVTEAFF
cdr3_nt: TGTGCCAGTAGTACTAACGAAAGGGTGACTGAAGCTTTCTTT

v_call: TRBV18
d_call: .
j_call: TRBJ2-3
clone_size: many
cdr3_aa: CASSPVPTSTDTQYF
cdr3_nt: TGTGCCAGCTCACCTGTACCCACTAGCACAGATACGCAGTATTTT